Listed below are T cell receptor beta chains from one sample, sequenced in a study of PD-1 blockade in mismatch repair-deficient tumors. TCRdb's table, derived via immunoSEQ multiplex PCR, lists solely in-frame clones and lacks some. The table includes around 100,000 clones, 70% to 85% detected once. The sample consisted of peripheral blood, taken approximately 35 weeks after starting pembrolizumab. The receptors originated from an adult with mismatch repair-deficient cancer. Each CDR3 is given with its conserved first and last residue. The order of the fields is clone size, V gene, J gene, D gene, CDR3 DNA, CDR3 protein. A D gene is named only where the DNA matches it firmly. Rows may omit the clone size; those that give it use once, few, many or a size class.

NA,TRBV11-2,TRBJ2-5,NA,TGTGCCAGCAGCTTAAAAGGGCAGCACCAAGAGACCCAGTACTTC,CASSLKGQHQETQYF
NA,TRBV4-1,TRBJ2-5,NA,TGCGCCAGCAGCCAAGAGTTGCGGCCAGAGACCCAGTACTTC,CASSQELRPETQYF
NA,TRBV11-1,TRBJ2-1,TRBD2,TGTGCCAGCAGCTTAGGGGCTAGCGGGAGCTCCTACAATGAGCAGTTCTTC,CASSLGASGSSYNEQFF
NA,TRBV6-4,TRBJ1-1,NA,TGTGCCAGCAGTGACGTCGGGATTGGGAACACTGAAGCTTTCTTT,CASSDVGIGNTEAFF
NA,TRBV25-1,TRBJ2-5,TRBD2,TGTGCCAGCAGTGAATTGCGGGGGGCCCAAGAGACCCAGTACTTC,CASSELRGAQETQYF
few,TRBV2,TRBJ1-5,NA,TGTGCCAGCAGGGGGGGTTGGGTGCAGCCCCAGCATTTT,CASRGGWVQPQHF
NA,TRBV6-6,TRBJ1-2,NA,TGTGCCAGCAGTTACTCGGCAAACTATGGCTACACCTTC,CASSYSANYGYTF
NA,TRBV9,TRBJ2-1,NA,TGTGCCAGCAGCGTAGGGGGGAGTACCTACAATGAGCAGTTCTTC,CASSVGGSTYNEQFF
NA,TRBV4-1,TRBJ2-7,NA,TGCGCCAGCAGCCAAGATCTAGGGATCTACGAGCAGTACTTC,CASSQDLGIYEQYF
NA,TRBV29-1,TRBJ2-1,TRBD2,TGCAGCGTTTTTCCTACCCCCTTACCAGCGGGAGCGGCCTACAATGAGCAGTTCTTC,CSVFPTPLPAGAAYNEQFF
NA,TRBV5-3,TRBJ2-5,TRBD2,TGTGCCAGAAGCGTCTCAGGACTAGCGGGAGGGAGGTTAGAGACCCAGTACTTC,CARSVSGLAGGRLETQYF
NA,TRBV19,TRBJ1-1,NA,TGTGCCAGTAGTACTACCTCGGGGGTCACTGAAGCTTTCTTT,CASSTTSGVTEAFF
many,TRBV5-1,TRBJ2-1,TRBD2,TGCGCCAGCAGCTTCCAAGGACTAGCGGGAGTCTACAATGAGCAGTTCTTC,CASSFQGLAGVYNEQFF
once,TRBV27,TRBJ2-1,NA,TGTGCCAGCAGTTTGGGACTTGACACAGTTTACAATGAGCAGTTCTTC,CASSLGLDTVYNEQFF
NA,TRBV7-9,TRBJ2-1,TRBD2,TGTGCCAGCAGCTTTGTACTTGGCGGGAGCTACAATGAGCAGTTCTTC,CASSFVLGGSYNEQFF
NA,TRBV15,TRBJ2-3,TRBD2,TGTGCCACCAGCAGACCGGGACTAGCAGAAGATACGCAGTATTTT,CATSRPGLAEDTQYF
once,TRBV30,TRBJ1-1,TRBD1,TGTGCCTGTACCTGGACAGGGGAAGCTTTCTTT,CACTWTGEAFF
NA,TRBV7-9,TRBJ2-7,NA,TGTGCCAGCAGCTCAGTCCGAGGGCCTAGGGGGAATTTCGAGCAGTACTTC,CASSSVRGPRGNFEQYF
NA,TRBV5-6,TRBJ2-1,TRBD2,TGTGCCAGCAGCTTGGAGTCCAGCGGGATATACAATGAGCAGTTCTTC,CASSLESSGIYNEQFF
NA,TRBV5-4,TRBJ2-3,TRBD1,TGTGCCAGCAGCTTGGCCCAGAGACAGGGGTCAGATACGCAGTATTTT,CASSLAQRQGSDTQYF
NA,TRBV30,TRBJ2-1,TRBD2,TGTGCCTGGAGTTCTAGCGGGAGATACAATGAGCAGTTCTTC,CAWSSSGRYNEQFF
NA,TRBV18,TRBJ1-1,TRBD1,TGTGCCAGCTCACCGCAAAGACAGGGGGCGGCTGAAGCTTTCTTT,CASSPQRQGAAEAFF
once,TRBV15,TRBJ1-3,NA,TGTGCCACCAGCAGAGATCGGGGGACTGGAAACACCATATATTTT,CATSRDRGTGNTIYF